This T cell receptor (beta chain) derives from a study of response to subunit inactivated influenza vaccine (dated by TCRdb to the late 2010s). About the full investigation: The study used deep quantitative T cell receptor repertoire profiling to track responses to a trivalent subunit inactivated influenza vaccine.

The germline V gene specifies SGHDN as CDR1 and FVKESK as CDR2. From cysteine to phenylalanine, the CDR3 is 15 amino acids long. Only the CDR3 portion is preserved as DNA: 45 bases, with reading frame beginning at the first base. A distance of 10 bases separates the germline ends of V and J, which lose 4 bases and 0 bases respectively. Library method: RT-PCR. The run used an Illumina HiSeq 2500. TCRdb trimmed the raw reads at Q25, called clones with MiXCR and kept productive beta chains. All rows with the same CDR3 protein become a single entry with the most common DNA and genes. The sample table shows hundreds of thousands of distinct CDR3 sequences, and 15% to 19% are seen once. The ten most abundant clones make up 11% of the sample. This clonotype has only one observation. The specificity of this receptor is unknown. Per-base qualities were not stored, and no clone one base away is much larger. A single read makes a weak case.

Study-level results and caveats: According to the authors, only a limited number of new T cells may be recruited by each seasonal influenza vaccination.

Rearrangement joined TRBV14 to TRBJ2-1; the D gene remains uncertain. This TCR derives from a man aged 45 to 65 who received an inactivated influenza vaccine. Donor details come from another sample of the same person, matched by shared clones. The sample in question was PBMCs from blood, obtained less than 13 days after vaccination. Read as DNA, the sequence is TGTGCCAGCAGCCTCGGACGCCCCTCCTACAATGAGCAGTTCTTC. Its protein product is CASSLGRPSYNEQFF.